The 6 T cell receptor beta chains presented below share a single source sample, sequenced in a study of T cell responses to AZD1222 COVID-19 vaccine (dated by TCRdb to the early 2020s). The method behind the library was the immunoSEQ multiplex PCR assay. TCRdb provides this immuneACCESS table in a form limited to in-frame rearrangements. Some clones are lacking; in checked studies, under half of them reflect an unresolved V gene, and why the rest are absent is not known. This sample holds about 200,000 clones; over 85% were observed only once. The top ten constitute less than 1.2% of the sample. The time point label for this specimen denotes: about 28 days (+/-7) after the second vaccine dose. The starting material was peripheral blood, obtained 28 days after the second AZD1222 dose. These receptors were collected from an adult who received the AZD1222 COVID-19 vaccine.

CDR3 sequence (DNA): TGTGCCACCAGCAGAGTGGCGGCTGGGCACACTGAAGCTTTCTTT. Its protein is CATSRVAAGHTEAFF. This chain uses TRBV15 with TRBJ1-1, with D unclear. V lost 1 base to trimming and J lost 3 bases, with 12 bases between them. The CDR3 sequence is 15 residues long. The V gene's germline CDR1 is LNHNV and CDR2 YYDKDF (reference sequence).

The chain employs TRBV5-4 and TRBJ1-1; 8 bases are a match to TRBD1. CDR1 SGHNT and CDR2 YYREEE come from the germline V gene (reference sequence). The CDR3 sequence is 16 residues long. Losses at the gene ends were 1 base for V and 1 base for J; bases not matched to a gene: 6. The CDR3: CASSLPQGQGNTEAFF. CDR3 sequence (DNA): TGTGCCAGCAGCTTGCCCCAAGGACAGGGGAACACTGAAGCTTTCTTT. Looking up the rest from reference TRBV5-4 and TRBJ1-1 gives the full variable domain: ETGVTQSPTHLIKTRGQQVTLRCSSQSGHNTVSWYQQALGQGPQFIFQYYREEENGRGNFPPRFSGLQFPNYSSELNVNALELDDSALYLCASSLPQGQGNTEAFFGQGTRLTVV.

Here the CDR3 reads CASSPTETYEQYF. The CDR3 coding sequence is TGTGCCAGCTCACCGACGGAAACCTACGAGCAGTACTTC. The rearrangement joins TRBV18 to TRBJ2-7; D is uncertain. Germline V gene data show CDR1 as KGHSH and CDR2 as LQKENI. Trimming removed 3 bases at V and 2 bases at J, with 8 bases between. This CDR3 contains 13 residues.

The chain is built from TRBV29-1 and TRBJ1-2; D unresolved. Trimming stripped 7 bases from V and 3 bases from J, with 9 bases between. The CDR3 has 11 residues. CDR1 SQVTM and CDR2 ANQGSEA come from the germline V gene. CDR3: CSGQTDYGYTF. The CDR3 nucleotides are TGCAGCGGTCAGACGGACTATGGCTACACCTTC.

This clone was detected once. The germline gene is not matched at one end of the junction; a read error may be the cause. The chain has TRBV3-1 (or the pseudogene TRBV3-2) and TRBJ1-1; D is perhaps TRBD1 (6 bases). Looked up from germline, CDR1 is LGHDT and CDR2 is YNNKEL (reference sequence). The CDR3 sequence is 13 residues long. Written as DNA, the CDR3 is TGTGCCAGCACCCAAGGGGGGAACACTGAAGCTTTCTTT. This encodes CASTQGGNTEAFF.

The V gene is TRBV3-1 (or the pseudogene TRBV3-2), the J gene TRBJ2-7, with D tentatively TRBD1 or TRBD2 (5 bases each). V was trimmed by 1 base and J by 9 bases, leaving 16 bases between them. The length of the CDR3 is 14 residues. Germline lookup yields CDR1 LGHDT and CDR2 YNNKEL (reference sequence). CDR3 bases: TGTGCCAGCAGCCAAGGGGGGACGAGGAACGGGCAGTACTTC. It encodes CASSQGGTRNGQYF.